The rows below give T cell receptor beta chains drawn from one sample of a study of blood T cell repertoires in COVID-19. TCRdb's copy holds only in-frame clones and misses some; the assay was immunoSEQ multiplex PCR. The sample lists about 120,000 clones, around 88% occurring once. The sequenced sample was peripheral blood. Receptor source: a woman aged 45-60 years with active or convalescent COVID-19. The conserved cysteine and the conserved F or W are not part of the CDR3 here. Clone size is given for some rows only: seen once, a few or many times, or a class if the clone is expanded.

cdr3_aa	clone_size	j_call	v_call
ASSSGGGPGELF	once	TRBJ2-2	TRBV7-3
ASSQEDRDNQPQH	once	TRBJ1-5	TRBV4-1
ASSIGGTNTEAF	.	TRBJ1-1	TRBV19
ASSPRDRGPNEQF	once	TRBJ2-1	TRBV7-9
ASSLGGQGDYGYT	.	TRBJ1-2	TRBV5-5
ASSLGPSTDTQY	once	TRBJ2-3	TRBV7-8
ASSLASTTGELF	.	TRBJ2-2	TRBV5-6
ASSILSGYT	.	TRBJ1-2	TRBV19
ATSDLSRDSNEQF	.	TRBJ2-1	TRBV24-1
ASSYAASGYNEQF	.	TRBJ2-1	TRBV6-5
ASSLKASGSYEQY	.	TRBJ2-7	TRBV27
ASSPVQIFGSNQPQH	.	TRBJ1-5	TRBV7-2
AWNLAEYNEQF	.	TRBJ2-1	TRBV30
ASSPQRSTDTQY	.	TRBJ2-3	TRBV19
ASSLELAAYNEQF	.	TRBJ2-1	TRBV5-1
ASSQGGNHEQY	.	TRBJ2-7	TRBV3-1/TRBV3-2
ASSEAARGTGGYT	.	TRBJ1-2	TRBV2
ASSQLPIRGGTEAF	.	TRBJ1-1	TRBV4-3
ASSIPTLAERGGYNEQF	once	TRBJ2-1	TRBV19
ASSLGPYNSPLH	.	TRBJ1-6	TRBV28
ASSLGLAIYNEQF	.	TRBJ2-1	TRBV7-3